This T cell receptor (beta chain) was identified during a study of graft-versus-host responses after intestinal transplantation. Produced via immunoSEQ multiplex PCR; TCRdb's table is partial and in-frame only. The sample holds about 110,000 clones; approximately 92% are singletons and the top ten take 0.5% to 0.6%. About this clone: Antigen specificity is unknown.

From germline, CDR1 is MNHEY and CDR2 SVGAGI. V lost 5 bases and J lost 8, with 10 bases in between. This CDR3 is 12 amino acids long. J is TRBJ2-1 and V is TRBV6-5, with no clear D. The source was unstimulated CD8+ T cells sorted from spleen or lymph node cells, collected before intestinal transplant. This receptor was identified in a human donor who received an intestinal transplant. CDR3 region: CASSDILDEQFF. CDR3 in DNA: TGTGCCAGCAGTGATATCTTAGATGAGCAGTTCTTC.